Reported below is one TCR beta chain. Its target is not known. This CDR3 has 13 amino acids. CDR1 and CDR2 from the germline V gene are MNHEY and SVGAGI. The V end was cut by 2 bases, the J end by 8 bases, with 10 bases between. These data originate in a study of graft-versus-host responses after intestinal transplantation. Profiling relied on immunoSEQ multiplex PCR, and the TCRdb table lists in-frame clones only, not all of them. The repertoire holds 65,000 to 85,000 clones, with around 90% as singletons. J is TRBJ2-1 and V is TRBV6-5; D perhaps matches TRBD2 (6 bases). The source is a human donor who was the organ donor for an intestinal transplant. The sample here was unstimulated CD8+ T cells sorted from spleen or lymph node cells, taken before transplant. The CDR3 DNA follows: TGTGCCAGCAGTTACGGGTCGGGGGATGAGCAGTTCTTC. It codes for CASSYGSGDEQFF.